What follows is one T cell receptor beta chain and its context. Antigen: not known. An end of the junction differs from the germline gene, which may be a read error. Unsorted bulk tissue of roughly 19-30 mg yielded co-extracted RNA and DNA. A primer matching the constant region was used to make TCR beta cDNA from approximately 500 ng of total RNA. Investigators got TCR beta libraries out of three nested multiplex PCR rounds, done with slightly modified ARM-PCR. The first two PCR rounds used TRBV1-TRBV30 primers with a Cbeta primer, about 9 cycles each. TCRdb redid the calling of the multiplex PCR reads with MiXCR, one entry per CDR3 protein. The data show some 95,000 distinct CDR3 sequences, about 70% seen once. The sample originates from a study of tumor-infiltrating lymphocytes in primary liver carcinoma. Study-level information: Subjects consisted of male and female patients aged 30 to 69 years.

General study points: Tumor samples exhibited a significantly greater top-250-clone fraction than blood samples (p = 0.039).

In germline, CDR1 is MNHEY, CDR2 SVGAGI. The CDR3 totals 14 residues. What was sequenced was tumor-adjacent normal liver tissue. This receptor was taken from a middle-aged man with primary liver carcinoma and hepatitis B virus infection. The genes are TRBV6-5 and TRBJ2-2; TRBD2 matches 7 bases. CDR3 sequence (DNA): TGTGCCAGCAATGGGGGGGAGGGCACCGGGGAGTTGTTTTTT. Translated: CASNGGEGTGELFF.